This TCR beta chain was documented in a study of shared clonotypes between healthy human individuals. Study-wide findings and caveats: Naive subsets generally had larger estimated richness than memory subsets. Since donors were few, the genetic and exposure-history diversity represented was limited.

Points on this clone: The target antigen is unknown.

Libraries were prepared by immunoSEQ multiplex PCR; TCRdb keeps only in-frame clonotypes and omits some of them. This repertoire shows roughly 2.2 million clones, less than 95% found once; its top ten account for approximately 0.41%. The V and J ends lost 4 bases and 0 bases respectively, with 16 bases between them. Per the germline V gene, CDR1 is GTSNPN and CDR2 is SVGIG (reference sequence). The CDR3 spans 16 residues. The material sequenced was naive CD4+ T cells from PBMCs. Sample subset: CD45RA+ positively selected. The chain uses TRBV30 and TRBJ1-3, with unresolved D. This clonotype was sampled from a man between 18 and 29 years old in good health. Some clones in this sample may be carry-over from other donors' samples. This CDR3 is CAWTGGGRNSGNTIYF. The CDR3 bases are TGTGCCTGGACCGGAGGTGGCAGAAACTCTGGAAACACCATATATTTT.